Listed below are T cell receptor beta chains from one sample, sequenced in a study of vaccination and CD4 T cells after COVID-19. TCRdb independently ran MiXCR on the PCR reads; one entry per CDR3 protein. The profile shows fewer than 20,000 distinct CDR3 sequences, 45% to 60% of them singletons. Their specific antigens are unknown. The sequenced sample was CD4+ T cells from blood, cultured in vitro. All receptors derive from a human donor who had recovered from COVID-19. The CDR3 runs from the conserved cysteine through the conserved F or W. The D gene is left open where the match is weak. Part of the rows lack a size; the others show once, few, many or a class for expanded clones.

size: few
J: TRBJ1-2
length: 13
D: -
V: TRBV24-1
DNA: TGTGCCACCAGTGACCGGACAGCATATGGCTACACCTTC
CDR3: CATSDRTAYGYTF

size: few
J: TRBJ1-5
length: 19
D: TRBD1
V: TRBV20-1
DNA: TGCAGTGCTAGAGATCCCCGGGACAGGGGCCTTATTAGCAATCAGCCCCAGCATTTT
CDR3: CSARDPRDRGLISNQPQHF

size: -
J: TRBJ1-3
length: 13
D: -
V: TRBV2
DNA: TGTGCCAGCAGTGAAGGCGGGGGGGACACCATATATTTT
CDR3: CASSEGGGDTIYF

size: -
J: TRBJ2-3
length: 13
D: -
V: TRBV24-1
DNA: TGTGCCACCAGTGGATCCCCGGGACCCCCTCAGTATTTT
CDR3: CATSGSPGPPQYF

size: -
J: TRBJ2-7
length: 15
D: TRBD2
V: TRBV19
DNA: TGTGCCAGTAGCCGGGCTAGCGGGGGTTCCTACGAGCAGTACTTC
CDR3: CASSRASGGSYEQYF

size: -
J: TRBJ1-2
length: 16
D: -
V: TRBV15
DNA: TGTGCCACCAGCAGATTTACAGGGTCCCGTACCCTTGGCTACACCTTC
CDR3: CATSRFTGSRTLGYTF

size: -
J: TRBJ2-3
length: 21
D: -
V: TRBV27
DNA: TGTGCCAGCAGTCCTACCCCTCATTACAATCCCCCAGTGAGAATAACAGATACGCAGTATTTT
CDR3: CASSPTPHYNPPVRITDTQYF

size: -
J: TRBJ2-7
length: 15
D: TRBD1
V: TRBV7-2
DNA: TGTGCCAGCAGCTTGCGGGACAGGGGAGGATTCGAGCAGTACTTC
CDR3: CASSLRDRGGFEQYF

size: once
J: TRBJ2-2
length: 19
D: TRBD1
V: TRBV4-1
DNA: TGCGCCAGCAGCCAAGGCCACACAGGGGGCTATCTTAGCACCGGGGAGCTGTTTTTT
CDR3: CASSQGHTGGYLSTGELFF

size: -
J: TRBJ2-7
length: 12
D: -
V: TRBV10-3
DNA: TGTGCCATCAGTACAGGGAGGTACGAGCAGTACTTC
CDR3: CAISTGRYEQYF

size: -
J: TRBJ1-2
length: 12
D: -
V: TRBV20-1
DNA: TGCAGTGCTAACAGGGTCGGCTATGGCTACACCTTC
CDR3: CSANRVGYGYTF

size: once
J: TRBJ1-2
length: 16
D: -
V: TRBV9
DNA: TGTGCCAGCAGCAAACCCCGTGGGGGCGGCTTCTATGGCTACACCTTC
CDR3: CASSKPRGGGFYGYTF

size: -
J: TRBJ2-1
length: 14
D: TRBD2
V: TRBV20-1
DNA: TGCAGTGCTCTAGCGGGAGGGGCAAACAATGAGCAGTTCTTC
CDR3: CSALAGGANNEQFF

size: few
J: TRBJ1-1
length: 16
D: TRBD1
V: TRBV12-3/TRBV12-4
DNA: TGTGCCAGCAGTTTTGTTGAGGGGCAGGGGGACACTGAAGCTTTCTTT
CDR3: CASSFVEGQGDTEAFF

size: few
J: TRBJ2-7
length: 14
D: TRBD1
V: TRBV28
DNA: TGTGCCAGCGAAGCCGGGACAGGGGGCTACGAGCAGTACTTC
CDR3: CASEAGTGGYEQYF

size: -
J: TRBJ1-1
length: 14
D: -
V: TRBV20-1
DNA: TGCAGTGCTAGAACCCCACGGGCGAGCACTGAAGCTTTCTTT
CDR3: CSARTPRASTEAFF

size: few
J: TRBJ2-2
length: 16
D: -
V: TRBV15
DNA: TGTGCCACCAGCAGAGACCTTGATCCAGGGTCCGGGGAGCTGTTTTTT
CDR3: CATSRDLDPGSGELFF

size: large
J: TRBJ2-1
length: 14
D: -
V: TRBV7-3
DNA: TGTGCCAGCAGCTTGAGAGGGGAGTCCAATGAGCAGTTCTTC
CDR3: CASSLRGESNEQFF

size: -
J: TRBJ2-5
length: 12
D: TRBD1
V: TRBV3-1
DNA: TGTGCCAGCCAGGACAGGGCGGAGACCCAGTACTTC
CDR3: CASQDRAETQYF

size: -
J: TRBJ2-1
length: 18
D: TRBD2
V: TRBV7-9
DNA: TGTGCCAGCAGCTTAGTAGGGACTAGCGGGAGGATAGGTGATGAGCAGTTCTTC
CDR3: CASSLVGTSGRIGDEQFF

size: few
J: TRBJ2-7
length: 15
D: TRBD1
V: TRBV6-1
DNA: TGTGCCAGCAGGACGGGGACAGGGGGGGCTTACGAGCAGTACTTC
CDR3: CASRTGTGGAYEQYF

size: -
J: TRBJ1-2
length: 13
D: -
V: TRBV6-1
DNA: TGTGCCAGCAGGGAGACGGACAACTATGGCTACACCTTC
CDR3: CASRETDNYGYTF

size: few
J: TRBJ1-1
length: 14
D: -
V: TRBV2
DNA: TGTGCCAGCAACGGGTTCCGGGCCACGGGGGAAGCTTTCTTT
CDR3: CASNGFRATGEAFF

size: -
J: TRBJ1-1
length: 16
D: -
V: TRBV10-1
DNA: TGCGCCAGCAGTGAGTCGATCGGGGGGACGGACACTGAAGCTTTCTTT
CDR3: CASSESIGGTDTEAFF

size: -
J: TRBJ2-1
length: 16
D: -
V: TRBV6-5
DNA: TGTGCCAGCAGTTACTCTAGCGGATTCTCCTACAATGAGCAGTTCTTC
CDR3: CASSYSSGFSYNEQFF

size: -
J: TRBJ1-3
length: 14
D: -
V: TRBV6-2/TRBV6-3
DNA: TGTGCCAGCAAGGGGGACGGAACTGGAAACACCATATATTTT
CDR3: CASKGDGTGNTIYF

size: -
J: TRBJ2-5
length: 16
D: -
V: TRBV11-2
DNA: TGTGCCAGCAGCTTAGAGGGAGAGTCGATAAGTGAAACCCAGTACTTC
CDR3: CASSLEGESISETQYF

size: -
J: TRBJ1-1
length: 14
D: TRBD1
V: TRBV29-1
DNA: TGCAGCGCCCGCCCCCAGGGGGCTGACACTGAAGCTTTCTTT
CDR3: CSARPQGADTEAFF

size: -
J: TRBJ2-1
length: 15
D: -
V: TRBV11-2
DNA: TGTGCCAGCAGCTTAGCCCCCATTGGCTACAATGAGCAGTTCTTC
CDR3: CASSLAPIGYNEQFF

size: few
J: TRBJ1-2
length: 15
D: -
V: TRBV27
DNA: TGTGCCAGCAGTTTATTACGGGGGTTTAACTATGGCTACACCTTC
CDR3: CASSLLRGFNYGYTF

size: once
J: TRBJ2-3
length: 15
D: -
V: TRBV27
DNA: TGTGCCAGCAGTTCGGGAGACATAAACACAGATACGCAGTATTTT
CDR3: CASSSGDINTDTQYF

size: -
J: TRBJ1-6
length: 12
D: -
V: TRBV30
DNA: TGTGCCTGGAGACTACAGGTCGGTCACCTCCACTTT
CDR3: CAWRLQVGHLHF

size: once
J: TRBJ1-1
length: 13
D: -
V: TRBV7-9
DNA: TGTGCCAGCAGCCAACGGGTCGACTATGAAGCTTTCTTT
CDR3: CASSQRVDYEAFF

size: once
J: TRBJ1-1
length: 12
D: -
V: TRBV6-1
DNA: TGTGCCAGCAGTACTGGGAACACTGAAGCTTTCTTT
CDR3: CASSTGNTEAFF

size: few
J: TRBJ1-2
length: 14
D: TRBD1
V: TRBV7-9
DNA: TGTGCCAGCAGCTTACTGGGGACAGACCAAGGCTACACCTTC
CDR3: CASSLLGTDQGYTF

size: -
J: TRBJ1-3
length: 17
D: -
V: TRBV21-1
DNA: -
CDR3: CASSGLGEVGPGNTIYF

size: -
J: TRBJ1-2
length: 13
D: -
V: TRBV14
DNA: TGTGCCAGCAGCCAACACTTGGAGTTTGGCTACACCTTC
CDR3: CASSQHLEFGYTF

size: -
J: TRBJ2-5
length: 17
D: -
V: TRBV19
DNA: TGTGCCAGTAGTATTGGGGCCACAGGGGGGGCACAAGAGACCCAGTACTTC
CDR3: CASSIGATGGAQETQYF

size: few
J: TRBJ1-6
length: 17
D: TRBD1
V: TRBV6-5
DNA: TGTGCCAGCAGTTACCCGATTACAGGGGATAGGGATTCACCCCTCCACTTT
CDR3: CASSYPITGDRDSPLHF

size: few
J: TRBJ2-5
length: 15
D: TRBD2
V: TRBV7-3
DNA: TGTGCCAGCAGCCTAAGCGGGAGCCAAGGAGAGACCCAGTACTTC
CDR3: CASSLSGSQGETQYF

size: -
J: TRBJ2-3
length: 15
D: TRBD2
V: TRBV20-1
DNA: TGCAGTGCCTTGGAGGGGAGGGTGGGCACAGATACGCAGTATTTT
CDR3: CSALEGRVGTDTQYF

size: -
J: TRBJ1-2
length: 14
D: -
V: TRBV6-5
DNA: TGTGCCAGCAGTTACTCAGGAGGGCACGGGGGCTACACCTTC
CDR3: CASSYSGGHGGYTF

size: -
J: TRBJ1-2
length: 14
D: -
V: TRBV12-3/TRBV12-4
DNA: TGTGCCAGCAGTCCGACATGGAATGAGGAGGGCTACACCTTC
CDR3: CASSPTWNEEGYTF

size: -
J: TRBJ1-2
length: 14
D: TRBD1
V: TRBV20-1
DNA: TGCAGTGCTGTAGACAGGGCATTTCCCTATGGCTACACCTTC
CDR3: CSAVDRAFPYGYTF

size: few
J: TRBJ2-5
length: 13
D: -
V: TRBV7-2
DNA: TGTGCCAGCAGCTTTGGTGTCATAGAGACCCAGTACTTC
CDR3: CASSFGVIETQYF

size: once
J: TRBJ2-1
length: 14
D: TRBD2
V: TRBV12-3/TRBV12-4
DNA: TGTGCCAGCAGCCAGCGGGGCTCCTACAATGAGCAGTTCTTC
CDR3: CASSQRGSYNEQFF

size: -
J: TRBJ1-1
length: 11
D: -
V: TRBV7-2
DNA: TGTGCCAGCGAACAGATCACTGAAGCTTTCTTT
CDR3: CASEQITEAFF

size: -
J: TRBJ2-5
length: 12
D: -
V: TRBV6-5
DNA: TGTGCCAGCAGTAACTTCCAAGAGACCCAGTACTTC
CDR3: CASSNFQETQYF

size: -
J: TRBJ1-3
length: 17
D: -
V: TRBV7-2
DNA: TGTGCCAGCAGCTTATCTGGGGCGCTTGAGCCTGGAAACACCATATATTTT
CDR3: CASSLSGALEPGNTIYF

size: few
J: TRBJ1-2
length: 16
D: -
V: TRBV6-1
DNA: TGTGCCACGTATCAGAGTGGGACATTTTTTGAGGGTGGCTACACCTTC
CDR3: CATYQSGTFFEGGYTF

size: -
J: TRBJ1-1
length: 13
D: -
V: TRBV30
DNA: TGTGCCTGGAGTGTTGTAGGGACGACTGAAGCTTTCTTT
CDR3: CAWSVVGTTEAFF

size: -
J: TRBJ2-3
length: 17
D: TRBD2
V: TRBV19
DNA: TGTGCCAGTAGTATAAGACTAGCGGGAACTAGCACAGATACGCAGTATTTT
CDR3: CASSIRLAGTSTDTQYF

size: -
J: TRBJ1-1
length: 15
D: -
V: TRBV4-2
DNA: TGTGCCAGCAGCCAAGATGGGACACAAAACACTGAAGCTTTCTTT
CDR3: CASSQDGTQNTEAFF

size: few
J: TRBJ2-7
length: 15
D: TRBD2
V: TRBV6-1
DNA: TGTGCCAGCAGCCGTCTAGCGGGAGTAGGAGGTGAGCAGTACTTC
CDR3: CASSRLAGVGGEQYF

size: -
J: TRBJ1-6
length: 15
D: TRBD1
V: TRBV28
DNA: TGTGCCAGCAGTTCACCCGGACAGGCAAATTCACCCCTCCACTTT
CDR3: CASSSPGQANSPLHF

size: -
J: TRBJ1-6
length: 15
D: -
V: TRBV27
DNA: TGTGCCAGCAGCCAAACCGGGCCCCGGGATTCACCCCTCCACTTT
CDR3: CASSQTGPRDSPLHF

size: few
J: TRBJ1-1
length: 16
D: TRBD1
V: TRBV9
DNA: TGTGCCAGCAGCATTTGGACAGGGGGCGTTGTCACTGAAGCTTTCTTT
CDR3: CASSIWTGGVVTEAFF

size: -
J: TRBJ1-2
length: 12
D: -
V: TRBV6-1
DNA: TGTGCCAGCAGATTGCAATTCTATGGCTACACCTTC
CDR3: CASRLQFYGYTF

size: -
J: TRBJ2-7
length: 15
D: -
V: TRBV7-7
DNA: TGTGCTAGCAGCCCCTACGAAGACAAGAGCTACGAGCAGTACTTC
CDR3: CASSPYEDKSYEQYF

size: -
J: TRBJ2-3
length: 16
D: TRBD2
V: TRBV11-3
DNA: TGTGCCAGCAGTTATCTCGAGGCGGGAGGGTCAGATACGCAGTATTTT
CDR3: CASSYLEAGGSDTQYF